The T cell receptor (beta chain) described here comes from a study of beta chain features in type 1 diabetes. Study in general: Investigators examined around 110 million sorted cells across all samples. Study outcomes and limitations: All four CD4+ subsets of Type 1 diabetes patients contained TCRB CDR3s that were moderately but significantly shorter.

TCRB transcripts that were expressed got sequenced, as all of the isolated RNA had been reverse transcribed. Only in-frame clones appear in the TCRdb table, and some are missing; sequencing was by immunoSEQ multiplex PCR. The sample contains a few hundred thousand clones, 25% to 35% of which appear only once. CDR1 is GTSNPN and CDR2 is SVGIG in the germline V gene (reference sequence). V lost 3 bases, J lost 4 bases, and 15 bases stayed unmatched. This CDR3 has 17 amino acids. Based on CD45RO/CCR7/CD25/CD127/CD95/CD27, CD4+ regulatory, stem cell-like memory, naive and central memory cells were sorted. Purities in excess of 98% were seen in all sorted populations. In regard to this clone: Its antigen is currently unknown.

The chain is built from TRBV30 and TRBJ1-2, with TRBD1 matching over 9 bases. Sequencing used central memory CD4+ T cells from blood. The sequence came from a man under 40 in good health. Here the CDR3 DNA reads TGTGCCTGGAGACTAGAGCAGGACAGGGGTTTCGGCTATGGCTACACCTTC. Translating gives CAWRLEQDRGFGYGYTF.